This is a list of T cell receptor beta chains from one sample in a study of blood T cells in healthy people across ages. One entry per CDR3 protein, called by TCRdb with MiXCR from the 5' RACE reads. The data contain some 550,000 distinct CDR3 sequences, more than 45% of them seen just once; the ten biggest clones take up roughly 24%. The specimen was blood. The receptors were gathered from a man of 80 years or more in good health. Each CDR3 is given with its conserved first and last residue. Each record gives: clone size, J gene, D gene, V gene, CDR3 length, CDR3 DNA, CDR3 protein. The D gene is left open where the match is weak. Where a row states a size, it is once, few, many or the class of an expanded clone; other rows omit it.

>NA|TRBJ2-3|NA|TRBV25-1|14
TGTGCCAGCAGTGAGGCACGCCTCACAGATACGCAGTATTTT
CASSEARLTDTQYF
>NA|TRBJ1-6|NA|TRBV30|11
TGTGCCTGGAGTACTAATTCACCCCTCCACTTT
CAWSTNSPLHF
>NA|TRBJ2-7|NA|TRBV4-3|15
TGCGCCAGCAGCCAAGGCAGGGCCGAAGGGGACGAGCAGTACTTC
CASSQGRAEGDEQYF
>NA|TRBJ1-2|TRBD1|TRBV25-1|13
TGTGCCAGTAGTGCTGGACAGGGGAATGGCTACACCTTC
CASSAGQGNGYTF
>NA|TRBJ2-3|NA|TRBV20-1|12
TGCAGTGCTCAGGGAAACACAGATACGCAGTATTTT
CSAQGNTDTQYF
>NA|TRBJ1-1|TRBD1|TRBV7-9|14
TGTGCCACCGGATACAGGGGTGGGAACACTGAAGCTTTCTTT
CATGYRGGNTEAFF
>NA|TRBJ2-1|TRBD2|TRBV12-3/TRBV12-4|16
TGTGCCAGCAGTTGGACTAGCGGGGGTTCCTACAATGAGCAGTTCTTC
CASSWTSGGSYNEQFF
>NA|TRBJ2-5|TRBD1|TRBV7-2|15
TGTGCCAGCAGCTTTGGGCTACAGGGGAGAGAGACCCAGTACTTC
CASSFGLQGRETQYF
>NA|TRBJ1-2|NA|TRBV10-3|17
TGTGCCATCAGTGACTCGCCCCCGGAGGGACTGGGCGAAGGCTACACCTTC
CAISDSPPEGLGEGYTF
>many|TRBJ1-2|TRBD1|TRBV20-1|14
TGCAGTGCCGCCCCGCCCGGGACAGGGGTCGGCTACACCTTC
CSAAPPGTGVGYTF
>NA|TRBJ2-1|TRBD2|TRBV4-3|16
TGCGCCAGCAGCCAAGAACGGGCTAGCGGATGGAATGAGCAGTTCTTC
CASSQERASGWNEQFF
>NA|TRBJ2-7|NA|TRBV12-3/TRBV12-4|15
TGTGCCAGCAGTTTAACGCCAGTTAGCTCCTACGAGCAGTACTTC
CASSLTPVSSYEQYF
>few|TRBJ1-1|NA|TRBV29-1|14
TGCAGCGGTAAAGGGTCTTTCCCGAATACTGAAGCTTTCTTT
CSGKGSFPNTEAFF
>NA|TRBJ2-7|NA|TRBV10-3|14
TGTGCCTCCCACTCCGGACAAACAACCTACGAGCAGTACTTC
CASHSGQTTYEQYF
>few|TRBJ2-3|TRBD1|TRBV5-1|15
TGCGCCAGCACGGCAACGGGACAGGGTACAGATACGCAGTATTTT
CASTATGQGTDTQYF
>once|TRBJ2-5|NA|TRBV5-1|16
TGCGCCAGCAAGGAGGAAGGCAGGGGGGGTCGAGAGACCCAGTACTTC
CASKEEGRGGRETQYF
>NA|TRBJ2-7|NA|TRBV10-3|14
TGTGCCATCAGTGAGTCGTTTCAGCTTGGCGAGCAGTACTTC
CAISESFQLGEQYF
>few|TRBJ2-3|NA|TRBV20-1|12
TGCAGTGCTCGGCTGAGGAGAGATACGCAGTATTTT
CSARLRRDTQYF
>many|TRBJ2-1|NA|TRBV6-6|18
TGTGCCAGCAGTTACGGGTCAAGTGTCCGGTACTCCTACAATGAGCAGTTCTTC
CASSYGSSVRYSYNEQFF
>few|TRBJ1-6|NA|TRBV6-6|13
TGTGCCAGCAGTCCAGGGAACGGCTCACCCCTCCACTTT
CASSPGNGSPLHF
>few|TRBJ2-3|NA|TRBV7-2|13
TGTGCCAGCAGCGTAAGATTCAGGGATACGCAGTATTTT
CASSVRFRDTQYF
>NA|TRBJ2-1|TRBD1|TRBV7-2|18
TGTGCCTGCAGCGGGGGGACAGGGGGCCTTCCCGATTACAATGAGCAGTTCTTC
CACSGGTGGLPDYNEQFF
>NA|TRBJ2-7|TRBD1|TRBV27|15
TGTGCCAGCAGCCCGGCCGGACAGGTATCCTACGAGCAGTACTTC
CASSPAGQVSYEQYF
>once|TRBJ1-2|NA|TRBV30|12
TGTGCCTGGATGTGGGTCGGGTATGGCTACACCTTC
CAWMWVGYGYTF
>NA|TRBJ2-7|TRBD1|TRBV20-1|13
TGCAGTGCTACGTGGGACAGGACCTACGAGCAGTACTTC
CSATWDRTYEQYF
>NA|TRBJ2-1|NA|TRBV4-3|14
TGCGCCAGCAGCCAAGAGGATACCGTAGGTGAGCAGTTCTTC
CASSQEDTVGEQFF
>few|TRBJ2-7|NA|TRBV7-9|12
TGTGCCAGCACCCCTATTGACTACGAGCAGTACTTC
CASTPIDYEQYF
>once|TRBJ1-1|NA|TRBV4-3|13
TGCGCCAGCAGCCAAGGCTCACAGCGAGGAGCTTTCTTT
CASSQGSQRGAFF
>NA|TRBJ1-2|TRBD1|TRBV7-2|13
TGTGCCAGCAGCTTCACAGGGGTGTATGGCTACACCTTC
CASSFTGVYGYTF
>few|TRBJ2-1|NA|TRBV20-1|13
TGCAGTGCTCTTGCCAGCGGCTTAAATGAGCAGTTCTTC
CSALASGLNEQFF
>NA|TRBJ2-1|TRBD1|TRBV27|15
TGTGCCAGCAGGCTCCGACAGGGGCTAAACAATGAGCAGTTCTTC
CASRLRQGLNNEQFF
>NA|TRBJ1-1|TRBD1|TRBV4-1|16
TGCGCCAGCAGCCTATGGACAGGGGTATTTGCAACTGAAGCTTTCTTT
CASSLWTGVFATEAFF
>NA|TRBJ1-6|TRBD1|TRBV3-1|14
TGTGCCAGCAACGAGACAGGGCGTAATTCACCCCTCCACTTT
CASNETGRNSPLHF
>NA|TRBJ2-3|NA|TRBV5-1|16
TGCGCCAGCAGCTTGGTATTACTATCAAGCACAGATACGCAGTATTTT
CASSLVLLSSTDTQYF
>few|TRBJ2-3|TRBD2|TRBV28|16
TGTGCCAGCAGTTTCTCCCTAGCGGGAGGGGTAGGTACGCAGTATTTT
CASSFSLAGGVGTQYF
>NA|TRBJ2-7|NA|TRBV7-2|14
TGTGCCAGCAGCTTAAGTAGGCAGGACTACGAGCAGTACTTC
CASSLSRQDYEQYF
>NA|TRBJ2-7|NA|TRBV24-1|9
TGTGCCACCCACGACGAGCAGTACTTC
CATHDEQYF
>NA|TRBJ2-5|NA|TRBV6-5|15
TGTGCCAGCAGTCGTGGCGCGTCAGAGGTTAAGACCCAGTACTTC
CASSRGASEVKTQYF
>few|TRBJ1-4|NA|TRBV6-5|19
TGTGCCAGCAGTTACCGCTCTGTTGAGGTCCCAGCAACTAATGAAAAACTGTTTTTT
CASSYRSVEVPATNEKLFF
>NA|TRBJ2-1|TRBD2|TRBV7-3|14
TGTGCCAGCAGCCGGGGCGGGAGATACAATGAGCAGTTCTTC
CASSRGGRYNEQFF
>few|TRBJ2-1|TRBD2|TRBV27|19
TGTGCCAGCAGTGGACTAGCGGGGGGGTCCTCGAGCTCCTACAATGAGCAGTTCTTC
CASSGLAGGSSSSYNEQFF